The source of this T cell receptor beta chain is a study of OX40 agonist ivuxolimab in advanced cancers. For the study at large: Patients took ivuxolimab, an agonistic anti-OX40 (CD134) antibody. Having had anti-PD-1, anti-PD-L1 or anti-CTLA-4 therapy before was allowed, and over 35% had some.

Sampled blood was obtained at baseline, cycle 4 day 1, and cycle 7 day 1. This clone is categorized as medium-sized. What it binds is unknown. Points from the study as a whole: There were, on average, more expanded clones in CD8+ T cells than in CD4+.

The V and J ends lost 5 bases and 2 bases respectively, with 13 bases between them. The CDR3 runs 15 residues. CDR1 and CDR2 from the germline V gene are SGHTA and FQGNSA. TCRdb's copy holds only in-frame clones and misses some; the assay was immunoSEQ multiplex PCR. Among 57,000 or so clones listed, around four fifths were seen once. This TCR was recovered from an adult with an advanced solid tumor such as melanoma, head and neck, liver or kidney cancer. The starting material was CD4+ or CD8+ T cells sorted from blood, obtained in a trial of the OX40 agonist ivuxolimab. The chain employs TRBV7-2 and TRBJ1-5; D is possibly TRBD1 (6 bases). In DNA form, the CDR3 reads TGTGCCAGCAGCAAACAGGGTTGGGGCAATCAGCCCCAGCATTTT. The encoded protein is CASSKQGWGNQPQHF.